The clone carrying this TCR beta chain showed up many times. Its antigen is not known. The entry originates in a study of neurological immune-mediated disorders. The cDNA was generated through 5'RACE incorporating 10-nucleotide random UMIs. One entry per CDR3 protein, called by TCRdb with MiXCR from the 5' RACE reads. In the table there are over 50,000 distinct CDR3 sequences, roughly 5% of which are singletons. V lost 0 bases, J lost 4 bases, and 6 bases lay in between. Germline assignment: CDR1 DFQATT and CDR2 SNEGSKA (reference sequence). The length of the CDR3 is 12 residues. Whole-study results and caveats: The study found no CDR3 amino acid sequences shared by expanded clones across subjects, suggesting private repertoires in all groups.

The sequenced sample consisted of PBMCs. The chain employs TRBV20-1 and TRBJ1-2; D gene unclear. This receptor was taken from a human donor with multiple sclerosis. The donor label of this sample is uncertain. The CDR3 protein is CSARERTYGYTF. DNA for the CDR3: TGCAGTGCTAGAGAACGGACCTATGGCTACACCTTC.